This TCR beta chain was documented in a study of blood T cell repertoires in COVID-19. Points on this clone: The sample contains more than one DNA sequence encoding this CDR3.

Study processing details: Amplified reference gene primers provided the basis for estimating nucleated cell counts. Method: immunoSEQ multiplex PCR; TCRdb's copy keeps in-frame clones and lacks some. V and J calls plus clone size are reproduced from that table; the DNA served to infer D and trimming. The table has about 200,000 clones, roughly 80% seen once. Trimming stripped 3 bases from V and 1 base from J, with 6 bases between. There are 13 residues in the CDR3. Germline CDR1 reads KGHSH; CDR2 reads LQKENI. V and J are TRBV18 and TRBJ1-2; D not resolved. The sample taken for sequencing was peripheral blood. The clonotype was recovered from a man aged 60 to 75 with COVID-19, enrolled during active disease. The CDR3 DNA sequence: TGTGCCAGCTCACCCGAGCTTAACTATGGCTACACCTTC. It yields the protein CASSPELNYGYTF.